The rows below give T cell receptor beta chains drawn from one sample of a study of blood T cell repertoires in COVID-19. Clones were sequenced by immunoSEQ multiplex PCR, and TCRdb holds only the in-frame ones, with some missing. The sample lists hundreds of thousands of clones, around 87% seen once, with around 1.1% in the top ten. The sample was PBMCs or T cells enriched from blood (not recorded which). These receptor sequences come from a young man who had recovered from COVID-19. The CDR3 runs from the conserved cysteine through the conserved F or W. The order of the fields is D gene, clone size, V gene, J gene, CDR3 protein, CDR3 DNA. D genes are given only for firm matches. The size entry is marked missing in some rows and otherwise reads once, few, many or a size class.

>TRBD1|NA|TRBV28|TRBJ1-5
CASSNRGRGMVGNQPQHF
TGTGCCAGCAGTAACAGGGGGCGCGGGATGGTTGGCAATCAGCCCCAGCATTTT
>TRBD2|NA|TRBV5-4|TRBJ2-3
CASSSQTSGTDTQYF
TGTGCCAGCAGCTCCCAGACTAGCGGCACAGATACGCAGTATTTT
>TRBD1|NA|TRBV7-9|TRBJ2-1
CASSGQGSYNEQFF
TGTGCCAGCAGTGGACAGGGATCCTACAATGAGCAGTTCTTC
>NA|NA|TRBV19|TRBJ2-3
CASSGTAGDTQYF
TGTGCCAGTAGTGGGACGGCGGGGGATACGCAGTATTTT
>NA|NA|TRBV2|TRBJ1-2
CASSAGQNYGYTF
TGTGCCAGCAGTGCAGGACAGAACTATGGCTACACCTTC
>NA|NA|TRBV28|TRBJ1-1
CASRDTNTEAFF
TGTGCCAGCAGGGACACGAACACTGAAGCTTTCTTT
>TRBD2|NA|TRBV13|TRBJ2-3
CASSPGLADSDTQYF
TGTGCCAGCAGCCCTGGACTAGCCGATTCGGATACGCAGTATTTT
>NA|NA|TRBV11-2|TRBJ2-1
CASSPGRTKFF
TGTGCCAGCAGCCCCGGGCGGACAAAGTTCTTC
>TRBD2|NA|TRBV5-4|TRBJ2-7
CASSLASLAGDNEQYF
TGTGCCAGCAGCTTGGCTTCCCTAGCGGGAGATAACGAGCAGTACTTC
>TRBD1|NA|TRBV2|TRBJ2-2
CASSKNRGSGELFF
TGTGCCAGCAGTAAGAACAGGGGGTCTGGGGAGCTGTTTTTT
>NA|NA|TRBV3-1/TRBV3-2|TRBJ1-2
CASSLRAGDYGYTF
TGTGCCAGCAGCCTAAGAGCAGGCGACTATGGCTACACCTTC
>NA|NA|TRBV28|TRBJ2-1
CASTPPPSEYNEQFF
TGTGCCAGCACCCCGCCCCCTAGCGAATACAATGAGCAGTTCTTC
>NA|NA|TRBV4-1|TRBJ1-6
CASSQASQGNSPLHF
TGCGCCAGCAGCCAAGCGAGTCAGGGTAATTCACCCCTCCACTTT
>NA|NA|TRBV7-3|TRBJ2-5
CASSPLGAAGTQYF
TGTGCCAGCAGCCCCCTGGGGGCCGCCGGGACCCAGTACTTC
>TRBD1|NA|TRBV18|TRBJ1-1
CASSQTGDTEAFF
TGTGCCAGCTCGCAGACAGGGGACACTGAAGCTTTCTTT
>NA|NA|TRBV28|TRBJ2-7
CATLKWSEQYF
TGTGCCACCCTGAAATGGAGCGAGCAGTACTTC
>NA|once|TRBV6-4|TRBJ2-7
CASSDSCEGMATSGDEQYF
TGTGCCAGCAGTGACTCATGTGAAGGGATGGCGACGAGCGGTGACGAGCAGTACTTC
>NA|NA|TRBV24-1|TRBJ1-2
CATRGDTNYGYTF
TGTGCCACCAGAGGGGACACGAACTATGGCTACACCTTC
>NA|NA|TRBV18|TRBJ1-1
CASSPGDYAEAFF
TGTGCCAGCTCACCGGGAGATTACGCTGAAGCTTTCTTT
>NA|NA|TRBV7-8|TRBJ1-1
CASSLAPTGFAEAFF
TGTGCCAGCAGCTTAGCCCCCACAGGGTTTGCTGAAGCTTTCTTT
>NA|NA|TRBV6-5|TRBJ1-5
CASSYIHGPDQPQHF
TGTGCCAGCAGTTACATTCACGGTCCCGATCAGCCCCAGCATTTT
>TRBD2|NA|TRBV2|TRBJ2-7
CASSLSGTEEYF
TGTGCCAGCAGTTTAAGCGGGACGGAGGAGTACTTC
>TRBD2|NA|TRBV19|TRBJ2-1
CASIRTSGNGNEQFF
TGTGCCAGTATCCGGACTAGCGGAAACGGAAATGAGCAGTTCTTC
>NA|NA|TRBV9|TRBJ1-5
CASSVWTENNQPQHF
TGTGCCAGCAGCGTGTGGACTGAAAACAATCAGCCCCAGCATTTT
>NA|NA|TRBV15|TRBJ2-7
CATSRTGSGYEQYF
TGTGCCACCAGCAGGACAGGGAGCGGGTACGAGCAGTACTTC
>NA|NA|TRBV20-1|TRBJ1-2
CSRPQGNGYTF
TGCAGCCGCCCTCAGGGGAATGGCTACACCTTC
>TRBD1|NA|TRBV24-1|TRBJ1-5
CATSEPGGGNQPQHF
TGTGCCACCAGTGAACCAGGGGGCGGGAATCAGCCCCAGCATTTT
>TRBD2|NA|TRBV28|TRBJ2-5
CASSFPLTSGSLQETQYF
TGTGCCAGCAGTTTTCCCCTGACTAGCGGGAGCCTACAAGAGACCCAGTACTTC
>NA|NA|TRBV10-1|TRBJ1-5
CASSPRKNQPQHF
TGCGCCAGCAGCCCGAGAAAAAATCAGCCCCAGCATTTT